The clone carrying this T cell receptor beta chain was counted between two and nine times. The target antigen is unknown. The data were obtained in a study of early T cells in non-severe SARS-CoV-2 infection. Overall study: Sequenced material consisted of bulk RNA (from unsorted whole blood), and chains were unpaired. The study's findings and limits: Comparison of clonotypes with VDJdb favored anti-spike CD8 responses while missing private and CD4 specificities.

CDR3 length: 12 residues. Germline CDR1 and CDR2: LGHDT and YNNKEL (reference sequence). V was trimmed by 1 base and J by 6 bases, leaving 6 bases between them. MiXCR was run by TCRdb on the 5' RACE reads, yielding one entry per CDR3 protein. This repertoire shows about 60,000 distinct CDR3 sequences, roughly a tenth found once; its top ten account for 1.2%. The chain links TRBV3-1 to TRBJ2-5; the D is unclear. The sequenced sample consisted of whole blood. This receptor was identified in an adult who was a healthcare worker with PCR-confirmed SARS-CoV-2 infection or an uninfected control (not recorded which). CDR3 protein: CASSQVGKTQYF. The CDR3, as DNA: TGTGCCAGCAGCCAAGTAGGGAAGACCCAGTACTTC.